The 21 T cell receptor beta chains presented below share a single source sample, sequenced in a study of cytomegalovirus exposure and HLA in healthy donors. The PCR employed 60 Vbeta primers together with 13 Jbeta primers. Libraries were prepared by immunoSEQ multiplex PCR; TCRdb keeps only in-frame clonotypes and omits some of them. The table includes 110,000 to 150,000 clones, around 10% detected once. Sequencing used PBMCs. Every receptor here comes from a man aged 45-65 years in good health and CMV-seronegative.

A few counts support this clone. The chain employs TRBV9 and TRBJ1-1; no firm D call. The germline V gene has CDR1 SGDLS and CDR2 YYNGEE. This CDR3 has 16 residues. V lost 1 base and J 1 base, leaving 14 bases between the germline ends. CDR3 nucleotides: TGTGCCAGCAGCGTACTACACCGGGGTTGGAACACTGAAGCTTTCTTT. Its translation: CASSVLHRGWNTEAFF.

The V gene is TRBV7-3, the J gene TRBJ2-1, with D possibly being TRBD2 (6 bases). CDR3 length: 15 residues. Germline V gives CDR1 SGHTA, CDR2 FQGTGA. V shed 0 bases and J shed 4 bases, with 10 bases lying between them. CDR3 nucleotide sequence: TGTGCCAGCAGCTTAACTGGCGGGGTATACAATGAGCAGTTCTTC. Translating it yields CASSLTGGVYNEQFF.

V and J are TRBV5-1 and TRBJ2-1, with TRBD2 matching 9 bases. The germline CDR1 and CDR2 sequences are SGHRS and YFSETQ. V lost 4 bases, J lost 3 bases, and 14 bases stayed unmatched. The CDR3 length is 18 residues. The CDR3 DNA reads as TGCGCCAGCAGCCATAGCGGGGGCGCGGGTTTGGGCTACAATGAGCAGTTCTTC. It encodes CASSHSGGAGLGYNEQFF.

This clone was picked up a small number of times. The rearrangement uses TRBV6-5 and TRBJ2-2; 8 nucleotides line up with TRBD2. Germline-derived CDR1 and CDR2 are MNHEY and SVGAGI. V shed 4 bases, J shed 7 bases, and the junction held 8 bases outside the gene matches. This CDR3 comprises 15 residues. CDR3 sequence reads: CASSSNSGGRGELFF. CDR3 in DNA: TGTGCCAGCAGTTCCAACTCGGGGGGGCGCGGGGAGCTGTTTTTT.

The chain uses TRBV9 and TRBJ2-6; D unresolved. The CDR3 spans 19 residues. CDR1 is SGDLS, CDR2 YYNGEE, per germline. Trimming took off 1 base at V and 3 bases at J, with 20 bases between the two ends. Written as DNA, the CDR3 is TGTGCCAGCAGCGTATGGCGGTCAACACCGTCGGGTGGGGCCAACGTCCTGACTTTC. It yields the protein CASSVWRSTPSGGANVLTF.

This clone was picked up a small number of times. The chain carries TRBV30 and TRBJ1-2, with 9 bases fitting TRBD1. CDR1 and CDR2 from the germline V gene are GTSNPN and SVGIG (reference sequence). The CDR3 totals 16 residues. V lost 3 bases and J lost 0; bases outside the gene matches: 8. The CDR3: CAWSRDRASANYGYTF. CDR3 coding DNA: TGTGCCTGGAGCAGGGACAGGGCGTCTGCTAACTATGGCTACACCTTC.

This clone was counted only a few times. The chain uses TRBV15 and TRBJ1-1, with 7 bases matching TRBD1. CDR1 is LNHNV, CDR2 YYDKDF, per germline (reference sequence). The trim removed 0 bases at V and 5 bases at J, leaving 6 bases unmatched. The CDR3 totals 15 residues. The CDR3 DNA is TGTGCCACCAGCAGAGATAGGCAGGGGGTTACTGAAGCTTTCTTT. Protein sequence: CATSRDRQGVTEAFF.

This sequence joins TRBV2 and TRBJ2-7; D perhaps matches TRBD2 (5 bases). This CDR3 has 13 residues. Germline CDR1 and CDR2: SNHLY and FYNNEI. Trimming cost V 4 bases and J 3 bases, with 10 bases left between them. CDR3 region: CASSAGLSYEQYF. CDR3 bases: TGTGCCAGCAGTGCGGGGTTGAGCTACGAGCAGTACTTC. Looking up the rest from reference TRBV2 and TRBJ2-7 gives the full variable domain: EPEVTQTPSHQVTQMGQEVILRCVPISNHLYFYWYRQILGQKVEFLVSFYNNEISEKSEIFDDQFSVERPDGSNFTLKIRSTKLEDSAMYFCASSAGLSYEQYFGPGTRLTVT.

This chain connects TRBV2 to TRBJ1-1, with TRBD1 as a possible D gene (6 bases). Trimming removed 4 bases at V and 7 bases at J, with 16 bases between. The germline gives CDR1 SNHLY, CDR2 FYNNEI. This CDR3 region has 14 residues. CDR3 sequence reads: CASSALLTGLEAFF. DNA for the CDR3: TGTGCCAGCAGTGCCCTTTTGACAGGCCTTGAAGCTTTCTTT. Full variable domain (remainder filled in from reference TRBV2 and TRBJ1-1): EPEVTQTPSHQVTQMGQEVILRCVPISNHLYFYWYRQILGQKVEFLVSFYNNEISEKSEIFDDQFSVERPDGSNFTLKIRSTKLEDSAMYFCASSALLTGLEAFFGQGTRLTVV.

This chain joins TRBV7-2 and TRBJ1-6; 8 bases align to TRBD1. The germline V gene has CDR1 SGHTA and CDR2 FQGNSA. V was pared by 5 bases and J by 8 bases, with 8 bases of the junction left unmatched. This CDR3 has 15 amino acids. The CDR3 loop is CASSLDTGGYSPLHF. CDR3 DNA sequence: TGTGCCAGCAGCCTAGATACAGGGGGGTATTCACCCCTCCACTTT.

The chain is built from TRBV7-8 and TRBJ1-2; D not resolved. CDR3 size: 20 residues. Deletions cut 5 bases from V and 0 bases from J, with 28 bases between. CDR1 and CDR2 from the germline V gene are SGHVS and FQNEAQ. The CDR3 DNA sequence: TGTGCCAGCAGCCCACCCAATAACGGGCTCGGGAGACAATCTAACTATGGCTACACCTTC. This translates into CASSPPNNGLGRQSNYGYTF.

The CDR3 loop is CASSMTGTNYGYTF. Here the CDR3 DNA reads TGTGCCAGTAGTATGACGGGGACTAACTATGGCTACACCTTC. The V and J genes are TRBV19 and TRBJ1-2; D uncertain. Germline-derived CDR1 and CDR2 are LNHDA and SQIVND (reference sequence). The CDR3 has 14 amino acids. The ends were cut back, 3 bases at V and 0 bases at J, with 8 bases in the middle.

Only a few counts were recorded for this clone. The chain couples TRBV19 to TRBJ1-4; 8 bases map to TRBD1. CDR1 and CDR2 from the germline V gene are LNHDA and SQIVND (reference sequence). The CDR3 extends over 13 amino acids. With 8 bases clipped from V and 7 bases from J, the junction kept 6 bases outside the gene matches. DNA for the CDR3: TGTGCCAGTCTATCGACAGGGGCTGAAAAACTGTTTTTT. Encoded protein: CASLSTGAEKLFF.

V gene TRBV19 combines with J gene TRBJ1-4; D gene ambiguous. The CDR3 is 14 amino acids. The V gene lost 2 bases and the J gene lost 4 bases, with 8 bases spanning the gap. Germline CDR1 is LNHDA and CDR2 is SQIVND (reference sequence). CDR3: CASSIQRSNEKLFF. Here the CDR3 DNA reads TGTGCCAGTAGTATACAAAGGAGTAATGAAAAACTGTTTTTT.

The chain recombines TRBV6-1 with TRBJ1-1; D may be TRBD1 (6 bases). The germline V gene encodes CDR1 MNHNS and CDR2 SASEGT. The CDR3 runs 13 residues. V was shortened by 7 bases and J by 3 bases, with 12 bases between the two germline ends. In nucleotides, the CDR3 is TGTGCCAGCACCGTACGACAGGACACTGAAGCTTTCTTT. It encodes CASTVRQDTEAFF.

There are a few counts of this clone. The rearrangement links TRBV6-5 to TRBJ2-5, with 9 bases that match TRBD1. Germline CDR1 and CDR2: MNHEY and SVGAGI. The CDR3 has 14 residues. The V and J ends lost 1 base and 6 bases, in that order; junction bases with no gene match: 3. CDR3 DNA sequence: TGTGCCAGCAGTTACTTGGGACAGGGAAAGACCCAGTACTTC. It yields the protein CASSYLGQGKTQYF.

This clone was detected only a few times. V is TRBV6-5 and J is TRBJ1-1; D remains ambiguous. Germline values: CDR1 MNHEY, CDR2 SVGAGI. The CDR3 extends over 13 amino acids. Trimming stripped 7 bases from V and 6 bases from J, with 15 bases between. The CDR3: CASTPSGRAEAFF. The CDR3 nucleotides read TGTGCCAGCACCCCCAGCGGGAGGGCTGAAGCTTTCTTT.

This clone has only a few counts. The rearrangement links TRBV19 to TRBJ1-2; possible D gene TRBD1, 5 bases. V lost 4 bases and J 4 bases, leaving 10 bases between the germline ends. CDR1 and CDR2 from the germline V gene are LNHDA and SQIVND (reference sequence). The CDR3 has 13 residues. Written as DNA, the CDR3 is TGTGCCAGTAGTAAACAGGTATCCTATGGCTACACCTTC. Amino acids: CASSKQVSYGYTF.

The chain uses TRBV5-4 and TRBJ2-3; 9 positions match TRBD2. Germline trimming cut 3 bases from V and 2 bases from J; bases unmatched to any gene: 7. CDR3 size: 16 residues. The germline gives CDR1 SGHNT, CDR2 YYREEE (reference sequence). This CDR3 is CASSSPTSGNTDTQYF. CDR3 coding DNA: TGTGCCAGCAGCTCCCCGACTAGCGGTAACACAGATACGCAGTATTTT.

This clone has more than one count but fewer than ten. V is TRBV6-1 and J is TRBJ1-1; 7 bases map to TRBD1. Per germline, CDR1 MNHNS and CDR2 SASEGT. This CDR3 contains 14 residues. V gave up 5 bases and J gave up 6 bases; unmatched junction bases: 9. The CDR3 sequence is CASSLTGRDAEAFF. CDR3 nucleotides: TGTGCCAGCAGTCTGACAGGGCGTGACGCTGAAGCTTTCTTT.

This clone was picked up a small number of times. This chain links TRBV10-3 with TRBJ2-3; TRBD2 is a possible D gene (7 bases). The V and J ends lost 3 bases and 2 bases respectively, with 12 bases between them. Germline V gene lookup returns CDR1 ENHRY and CDR2 SYGVKD. This CDR3 has 15 amino acids. CDR3 loop: CAISDGGGPTDTQYF. The CDR3 nucleotides are TGTGCCATCAGTGATGGGGGGGGGCCCACAGATACGCAGTATTTT.